This T cell receptor beta chain was captured in a study of blood T cells in healthy people across ages. For the study at large: When template switching was applied, about one barcoded beta molecule was captured per two T cells. Study conclusions and caveats: Getting older went along with TCR beta diversity per million T cells dropping roughly linearly.

Concerning this clonotype itself: Its antigen remains unknown.

The authors ran a second PCR of about 6 to 11 cycles using a sample-barcoded 5' primer and a J-beta primer mix. A template-switch adaptor with 12 random nucleotides tagged each cDNA molecule. TCRdb reprocessed the 5' RACE reads via MiXCR and lists one record per CDR3 protein. The data contain approximately 800,000 distinct CDR3 sequences, around two thirds of them seen just once; the ten biggest clones take up 28%. Sequencing was performed on blood. The source of this sequence is a young man in good health.

The CDR3 reads CASRRQRSTDTQYF. The DNA for the CDR3 is TGTGCCAGCAGACGACAGAGATCCACAGATACGCAGTATTTT. V gene TRBV6-2 or TRBV6-3 combines with J gene TRBJ2-3, with D tentatively TRBD1 (5 bases). This CDR3 has 14 amino acids. Germline V gene sequence: CDR1 MNHEY, CDR2 SVGEGT. Trimming shortened V by 6 bases and J by 2 bases, and 12 bases separated the two germline ends.